This T cell receptor (beta chain) originates from a study of blood T cell repertoires in COVID-19. In the study overall: Italy, Spain and the United States were the sources of the convalescent and acute COVID-19 samples. Sources were T cells, B-cell-depleted T cells, or PBMCs; the material itself was cDNA or gDNA.

Authors' analysis steps: Reference gene primer amplification gave estimated nucleated cell counts. Using immunoSEQ multiplex PCR, the repertoire was profiled, and TCRdb retains in-frame clones only, with some absent. That table is the source of V, J and clone size, and D and trimming were worked out from the DNA. Here the sample spans 210,000 or so clones, about four fifths being singletons. Per germline, CDR1 LGHDT and CDR2 YNNKEL (reference sequence). V was shortened by 2 bases and J by 2 bases, with 10 bases between the two germline ends. The CDR3 is 14 amino acids. This receptor was taken from a woman aged 40 to 49 with acute or convalescent COVID-19. This chain joins TRBV3-1 (or the pseudogene TRBV3-2) and TRBJ2-7; possible D gene TRBD1, 8 bases. Sequenced material: peripheral blood. CDR3 amino acids: CASSQTGGAYEQYF. CDR3 DNA: TGTGCCAGCAGCCAAACAGGGGGGGCCTACGAGCAGTACTTC.